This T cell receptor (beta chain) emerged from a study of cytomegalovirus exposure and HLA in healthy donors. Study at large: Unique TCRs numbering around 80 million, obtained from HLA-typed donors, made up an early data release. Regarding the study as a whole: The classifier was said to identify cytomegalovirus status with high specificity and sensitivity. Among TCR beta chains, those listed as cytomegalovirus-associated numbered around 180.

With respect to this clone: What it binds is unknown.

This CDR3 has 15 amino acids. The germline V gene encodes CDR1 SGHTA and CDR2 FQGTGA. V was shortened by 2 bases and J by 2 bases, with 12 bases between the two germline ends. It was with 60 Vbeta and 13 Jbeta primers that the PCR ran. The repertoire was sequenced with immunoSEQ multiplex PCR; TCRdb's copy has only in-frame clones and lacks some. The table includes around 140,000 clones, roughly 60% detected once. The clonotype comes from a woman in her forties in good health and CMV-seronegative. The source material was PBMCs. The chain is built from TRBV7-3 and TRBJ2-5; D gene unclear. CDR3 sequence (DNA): TGTGCCAGCAGCTTAGCACCGGCGGCTCAAGAGACCCAGTACTTC. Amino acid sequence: CASSLAPAAQETQYF.